Below, 5 T cell receptor beta chains from the same sample are listed, as sequenced in a study of shared clonotypes between healthy human individuals. TCRdb's copy holds only in-frame clones and misses some; the assay was immunoSEQ multiplex PCR. The repertoire holds roughly 1.4 million clones, with less than 99% as singletons. Input material: naive CD4+ T cells sorted from blood. Subset here: CD45RA+ positively selected. The receptors here all came from a man aged 30 to 45 in good health.

Comments on this clone: Different DNA sequences within this sample yield the same CDR3. The chain recombines TRBV9 with TRBJ1-3; 7 bases align to TRBD1. The CDR3 runs 14 residues. The J segment lost 1 base and the V segment lost 3 bases, leaving 1 base of the junction unmatched. Germline CDR1 is SGDLS and CDR2 is YYNGEE. DNA of the CDR3: TGTGCCAGCAGCGCGACAGGGTCTGGAAACACCATATATTTT. It codes for CASSATGSGNTIYF.

The CDR3 spells CASSLLSTEQFF. The DNA of the CDR3 is TGCGCCAGCAGCTTGCTATCGACTGAGCAGTTCTTC. V usage is TRBV5-1 and J usage is TRBJ2-1; D ambiguous. With 1 base removed from V and 9 bases from J, the gap between germline ends came to 8 bases. Germline V gene sequence: CDR1 SGHRS, CDR2 YFSETQ. This CDR3 comprises 12 residues.

The V call is TRBV5-5, the J call TRBJ2-3; D is perhaps TRBD1 or TRBD2 (5 bases each). The CDR3 sequence is 18 residues long. CDR1 is SGHKS and CDR2 is YYEKEE in the germline V gene (reference sequence). V dropped 4 bases and J dropped 2 bases, with 23 bases sitting between them. In DNA, the CDR3 is TGTGCCAGCAGCCCAGTCCCGGGACCTGCAACGAACACAGATACGCAGTATTTT. Residues: CASSPVPGPATNTDTQYF. Filled out from reference TRBV5-5 and TRBJ2-3, the complete variable domain reads DAGVTQSPTHLIKTRGQQVTLRCSPISGHKSVSWYQQVLGQGPQFIFQYYEKEERGRGNFPDRFSARQFPNYSSELNVNALLLGDSALYLCASSPVPGPATNTDTQYFGPGTRLTVL.

The chain carries TRBV11-2 and TRBJ2-1; maybe TRBD1 (5 bases). Germline V gene data show CDR1 as SGHAT and CDR2 as FQNNGV. V lost 1 base and J 5 bases, leaving 15 bases between the germline ends. This CDR3 is 16 amino acids long. The CDR3, as DNA: TGTGCCAGCAGCTTAGGTTCCAGGGCCAGGGACAATGAGCAGTTCTTC. Translated: CASSLGSRARDNEQFF.

V and J are TRBV10-3 and TRBJ1-1; D remains unclear. The ends were cut back, 3 bases at V and 9 bases at J, with 11 bases in the middle. CDR1 is ENHRY and CDR2 is SYGVKD in the germline V gene. This CDR3 comprises 12 residues. DNA of the CDR3: TGTGCCATCAGTGATACAGAGATCCAAGCTTTCTTT. This gives the protein CAISDTEIQAFF.